A selection of T cell receptor beta chains follows, all from one sample in a study of T cells in narcolepsy. Assay used: immunoSEQ multiplex PCR; TCRdb lists only in-frame clones, some missing. This sample has tens of thousands of clones, with 75% to 85% found just once. The sequenced sample was CD45RA- memory CD4+ T cells from PBMCs. The receptors stem from a human donor with narcolepsy. The CDR3 runs from the conserved cysteine through the conserved F or W. The order of the fields is CDR3 protein, CDR3 DNA, J gene, D gene, V gene, clone size. A D gene is named only where the DNA matches it firmly. Some rows have no size entry. The others give once, few or many, or a class for an expanded clone.

CASSLGQGTNEKLFF | TGCGCCAGCAGCTTGGGACAGGGTACTAATGAAAAACTGTTTTTT | TRBJ1-4 | TRBD1 | TRBV5-1 | .
CASSQDFGRGEETQYF | TGTGCCAGCAGCCAAGATTTTGGGCGGGGGGAAGAGACCCAGTACTTC | TRBJ2-5 | TRBD2 | TRBV4-2 | .
CAWRSSSYEQYF | TGTGCCTGGAGATCTAGCTCCTACGAGCAGTACTTC | TRBJ2-7 | . | TRBV30 | .
CASSDTLNTGELFF | TGCGCCAGCAGCGACACTCTTAACACCGGGGAGCTGTTTTTT | TRBJ2-2 | . | TRBV5-1 | few
CASSNGGVAYEQYF | TGTGCCAGCAGCAATGGGGGGGTCGCCTACGAGCAGTACTTC | TRBJ2-7 | . | TRBV21-1 | .
CASSSTGANYGYTF | TGTGCCAGCAGCTCGACAGGGGCTAACTATGGCTACACCTTC | TRBJ1-2 | TRBD1 | TRBV7-2 | few
CASSLFGNVNTEAFF | TGTGCCAGCAGCTTATTTGGGAATGTGAACACTGAAGCTTTCTTT | TRBJ1-1 | . | TRBV7-2 | .
CASRISYYQNTEAFF | TGTGCCAGCAGGATATCCTACTACCAGAACACTGAAGCTTTCTTT | TRBJ1-1 | . | TRBV9 | .
CASSAEGEQYF | TGTGCCAGCAGCGCCGAGGGGGAGCAGTACTTC | TRBJ2-7 | . | TRBV6-5 | .
CAWKVEREGPLLFF | TGTGCCTGGAAGGTTGAGCGGGAGGGCCCCCTGCTGTTTTTT | TRBJ2-2 | TRBD2 | TRBV30 | .
CASSPKDSAPQHF | TGTGCCAGCTCCCCAAAGGACAGTGCGCCCCAGCATTTT | TRBJ1-5 | . | TRBV18 | .
CASSVAGDRVGQETQYF | TGCGCCAGCAGCGTAGCTGGCGACAGGGTCGGGCAAGAGACCCAGTACTTC | TRBJ2-5 | TRBD1 | TRBV9 | once
CASSHGGSEQYF | TGTGCCAGCAGCCATGGGGGAAGCGAGCAGTACTTC | TRBJ2-7 | . | TRBV11-3 | .
CASSIRPPGGSNTEAFF | TGTGCCAGTAGTATTAGGCCCCCGGGGGGATCGAACACTGAAGCTTTCTTT | TRBJ1-1 | . | TRBV19 | .
CASSPDQYRGNTEAFF | TGCGCCAGCAGCCCAGACCAATACAGAGGAAACACTGAAGCTTTCTTT | TRBJ1-1 | . | TRBV4-1 | .
CSVWVNEQFF | TGCAGCGTTTGGGTTAATGAGCAGTTCTTC | TRBJ2-1 | . | TRBV29-1 | .
CASSPESKGKGGRNYGYTF | TGTGCCAGCAGCCCCGAGTCGAAAGGGAAGGGGGGGAGAAACTATGGCTACACCTTC | TRBJ1-2 | . | TRBV7-9 | .
CASSFGLPRGTYGYTF | TGTGCCAGCAGTTTCGGCCTCCCCAGGGGGACCTATGGCTACACCTTC | TRBJ1-2 | TRBD1 | TRBV28 | .
CASSLAVQRNTGELFF | TGTGCCAGCAGCTTAGCGGTACAAAGGAACACCGGGGAGCTGTTTTTT | TRBJ2-2 | . | TRBV7-2 | .
CASKTTDTEAFF | TGTGCCAGCAAAACAACTGACACTGAAGCTTTCTTT | TRBJ1-1 | . | TRBV7-9 | .
CASSPPSGSLNEQFF | TGTGCCAGCTCACCACCCAGCGGGAGTCTCAATGAGCAGTTCTTC | TRBJ2-1 | TRBD2 | TRBV18 | few
CASSLRLQETQYF | TGTGCCAGCTCACTTCGACTACAAGAGACCCAGTACTTC | TRBJ2-5 | . | TRBV18 | .
CASSSAPFNEKLFF | TGTGCCAGCAGCTCAGCACCCTTCAATGAAAAACTGTTTTTT | TRBJ1-4 | . | TRBV5-4 | .
CASSSIQGPNTEAFF | TGTGCCAGCAGCTCTATACAGGGACCGAACACTGAAGCTTTCTTT | TRBJ1-1 | . | TRBV11-2 | .
CASSLGGAGANVLTF | TGTGCCAGCAGCCTGGGGGGGGCTGGGGCCAACGTCCTGACTTTC | TRBJ2-6 | TRBD2 | TRBV2 | once
CASSVGGTYNEQFF | TGTGCCAGCAGCGTAGGGGGAACCTACAATGAGCAGTTCTTC | TRBJ2-1 | . | TRBV9 | .
CASSEGTGIGELFF | TGTGCCAGCAGTGAAGGGACAGGGATCGGGGAGCTGTTTTTT | TRBJ2-2 | TRBD1 | TRBV2 | .
CASSLGGTSLPQGTQYF | TGTGCCAGCAGCCTCGGCGGGACTAGTCTCCCCCAGGGGACGCAGTATTTT | TRBJ2-3 | TRBD2 | TRBV5-4 | .
CASSYTHLPGQRNTEAFF | TGTGCCAGCAGCTACACTCACCTACCGGGACAGCGGAACACTGAAGCTTTCTTT | TRBJ1-1 | TRBD1 | TRBV5-8 | .
CASSERGTREKLFF | TGTGCCAGCAGTGAACGAGGGACACGGGAAAAACTGTTTTTT | TRBJ1-4 | . | TRBV6-1 | .
CASSYDSGKYEQYF | TGTGCCAGCAGTTACGACAGTGGGAAATACGAGCAGTACTTC | TRBJ2-7 | . | TRBV27 | .
CASSVDGGRFSGNTIYF | TGTGCCAGCAGCGTAGACGGAGGGAGATTCTCTGGAAACACCATATATTTT | TRBJ1-3 | . | TRBV9 | .
CASSLHGSYEQYF | TGTGCCAGCAGCTTACACGGTTCCTACGAGCAGTACTTC | TRBJ2-7 | . | TRBV7-2 | few
CASSLGVRETQYF | TGTGCCAGCAGCTTAGGAGTTCGGGAGACCCAGTACTTC | TRBJ2-5 | . | TRBV7-2 | .
CASSLVIGLAVSTDTQYF | TGTGCCAGCAGCTTAGTGATTGGACTAGCAGTTAGCACAGATACGCAGTATTTT | TRBJ2-3 | TRBD2 | TRBV13 | .
CASSFRGVLTDTQYF | TGTGCCAGCAGCTTCCGGGGGGTATTAACAGATACGCAGTATTTT | TRBJ2-3 | TRBD2 | TRBV7-8 | .
CAISLTGEGYGYTF | TGTGCCATCAGTCTGACAGGGGAGGGCTATGGCTACACCTTC | TRBJ1-2 | TRBD1 | TRBV10-3 | .
CASSQGYRGGNQPQHF | TGCGCCAGCAGCCAAGGGTACAGGGGGGGCAATCAGCCCCAGCATTTT | TRBJ1-5 | TRBD1 | TRBV4-1 | .
CASKMDGYNQPQHF | TGTGCCAGCAAAATGGACGGGTACAATCAGCCCCAGCATTTT | TRBJ1-5 | . | TRBV6-6 | few
CASSVDSGQGTSPLHF | TGTGCCAGCAGCGTAGATTCGGGACAGGGCACCTCACCCCTCCACTTT | TRBJ1-6 | TRBD1 | TRBV9 | once
CASSLLKIYQETQYF | TGTGCCAGCAGCCTCCTAAAAATCTACCAAGAGACCCAGTACTTC | TRBJ2-5 | . | TRBV28 | once